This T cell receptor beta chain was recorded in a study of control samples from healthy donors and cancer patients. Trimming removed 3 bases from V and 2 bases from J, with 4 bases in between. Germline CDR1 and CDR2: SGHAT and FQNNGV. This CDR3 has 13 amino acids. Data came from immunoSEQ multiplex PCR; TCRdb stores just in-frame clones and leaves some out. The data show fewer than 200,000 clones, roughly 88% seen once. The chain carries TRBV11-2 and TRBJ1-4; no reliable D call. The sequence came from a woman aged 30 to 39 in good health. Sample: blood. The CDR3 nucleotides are TGTGCCAGCAGCTTTAGTACTAATGAAAAACTGTTTTTT. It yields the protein CASSFSTNEKLFF.